This T cell receptor (beta chain) appears in the sequencing data of a study of shared clonotypes between healthy human individuals (dated by TCRdb to 2018 to 2021). Broadly, across the study: The cohort included three men and two women between 18 and 49 years of age. For each donor, three plates each were used for CD4 naive and CD4 memory, two plates were used for CD8 naive, and one plate was used for CD8 memory. Blood TCR repertoires of five healthy adults were deeply sequenced to estimate repertoire size and the extent of clonotype sharing between individuals. To increase sequencing depth and limit assay-specific biases, different laboratories used diverse techniques to prepare libraries and sequence TCR repertoires. Per donor, leukapheresis produced somewhere between about 0.94 and 9 billion PBMCs. The research as a whole found: Sampling was restricted to blood, and TCR repertoires in tissues likely differ from the TCR repertoires found in blood. Sharing across several donors was observed for approximately 4.6% of naive CD4, under 4% of naive CD8, around 2.5% of memory CD4, and around 0.4% of memory CD8 clonotypes. Compared with non-shared clonotypes, clonotypes shared by all four sorted-subset donors had higher generation probabilities. Because the study included a small number of donors, the genetic and exposure-history diversity represented was limited. Based on pairwise subsampling, the degree of clonotype sharing among donors was expected to be affected by sequencing depth. Even with the large sequencing depth, rarefaction of the sorted-subset datasets indicated that sequencing was incomplete. Larger estimated clonotype richness was generally found for naive subsets than for memory subsets.

TCR CDR3 regions were amplified from genomic DNA by multiplex PCR using the deep immunoSEQ assay. Extracted genomic DNA from each cell subset was spread evenly across all wells of several immunoSEQ 96-well plates, with each plate serving as a replicate. For sorted subsets, 200 ng of genomic DNA, equivalent to roughly 33,000 T cell genomes, went into each replicate PCR. Purified libraries were measured with a Qubit 3.0 fluorometer, size-checked on a Bioanalyzer 2100, and measured again with the KAPA Library Quantification kit. Each immunoSEQ 96-well plate was sequenced on its own single-read 150-cycle Illumina NextSeq 550 flow cell. The paper's processing steps were these. Because the immunoSEQ output held only junctional sequences and lacked quality scores, the filtering could not match the filtering applied to full-length reads. Sequences were annotated with PyIR, a Python wrapper for IgBLAST v1.9, and V/J genes and CDR3 were assigned using IMGT germline references. Reads were removed for weak V/J assignments (E-value above 1e-6), missing CDR3, stop codons, out-of-frame junctions, or ambiguous translated residues. V3J clonotypes were defined by identical inferred V gene, J gene, and CDR3 amino acid sequence. To compute the percentage overlap between repertoires, the number of shared unique clonotypes was divided by the size of the smaller repertoire. Three approaches were used to assess repertoire richness: RTK rarefaction, the Chao1 estimator, and Recon v2.1 estimates of unobserved clonotypes. OLGA was used to compute generation probabilities for all TCRbeta clonotypes that the gDNA method yielded from a handful of donors. Held by TCRdb, this immuneACCESS table contains in-frame sequences only and omits some clones. Under half of the omission traces to an unresolved V gene where checked; the cause of the rest is unknown. That table supplies the V and J calls and clone size; D and trimming were determined from the DNA. The sample table lists some 1 million clones, around 74% of them with a count of one. The ten largest clones represent approximately 1.5% of the sample.

Donors were healthy HIV-negative adults with no recently reported acute infections or vaccinations. Every donor was a Caucasian adult living in Nashville, Tennessee, USA. Magnetic negative selection was used to enrich CD4+ T cells, after which naive cells were positively selected on CD45RA and the negative fraction became the memory subset. Blood was collected by leukapheresis, and PBMCs were isolated by Ficoll-Histopaque density gradient centrifugation and then cryopreserved in liquid nitrogen vapor phase. Analytical flow cytometry was used to check the purity and quantity of every magnetically sorted T cell population. From each sorted fraction, genomic DNA was isolated and quantified by UV absorbance on a Nanodrop 2000c. Note on this clone: The antigen it recognizes is unknown. Per-base qualities were not stored, and no clone one base away is much larger.

From its cysteine to its phenylalanine, the CDR3 spans 14 amino acids. The DNA shown is the 42-base CDR3, in frame from base 1. CDR1 MNHNY and CDR2 SVGAGI are derived from the germline V gene (reference sequence). Between the V and J ends, shortened by 5 bases and 8 bases respectively, the junction contains 18 bases. The receptor was isolated from a man younger than 35 in good health. The V and J segments used are TRBV6-6 and TRBJ1-2; no D gene call is confident. The specimen sequenced was memory CD4+ T cells sorted from blood. This specimen's cell subset or site label, per the study, means: CD45RA-negative fraction. The encoded CDR3 is CASSPGETLGGYTF. The DNA reads as follows: TGTGCCAGCAGTCCCGGGGAAACTCTGGGCGGCTACACCTTC.